Shown below are 24 T cell receptor beta chains from a single sample sequenced in a study of blood T cell repertoires in COVID-19. Generated by immunoSEQ multiplex PCR, the TCRdb table keeps only in-frame clones and is missing some. The sample includes some 60,000 clones, 75% to 95% of them seen just once. Sequenced input: peripheral blood. These receptors were collected from a middle-aged man with acute or convalescent COVID-19.

The chain employs TRBV9 and TRBJ1-2; perhaps TRBD1 as D (6 bases). The CDR3 sequence is 13 residues long. Germline loops: CDR1 SGDLS, CDR2 YYNGEE. Trimming removed 6 bases at V and 7 bases at J, with 16 bases between. The CDR3 spells CASTSGTPVGYTF. In DNA, the CDR3 is TGTGCCAGCACCTCGGGGACACCGGTTGGCTACACCTTC.

This clone was recorded a few times. Written as DNA, the CDR3 is TGTGCCAGCAGCCAACGGTTGGAGCAGGGTGAGCAGTTCTTC. It translates to CASSQRLEQGEQFF. The gene calls are TRBV4-2 and TRBJ2-1, with a weak D call TRBD1 (5 bases). V lost 2 bases, J lost 9 bases, and 14 bases lay in between. Germline CDR1 and CDR2: LGHNA and YNFKEQ. There are 14 residues in the CDR3.

The V call is TRBV6-5, the J call TRBJ2-2; tentative D call: TRBD1 (5 bases). Germline values: CDR1 MNHEY, CDR2 SVGAGI. The CDR3 is 13 residues long. Trimming removed 10 bases from V and 6 bases from J, with 15 bases in between. Written as DNA, the CDR3 is TGTGCCACCCCAACGACAGTGGCCGGGGAGCTGTTTTTT. Translation gives CATPTTVAGELFF.

This rearrangement joins TRBV7-2 to TRBJ2-3; the D is unclear. The CDR3 loop spans 12 amino acids. Germline V gene lookup returns CDR1 SGHTA and CDR2 FQGNSA. Trimming took 5 bases from V and 7 from J, leaving 10 bases between them. CDR3 region: CASSPRSYTQYF. In DNA, the CDR3 is TGTGCCAGCAGCCCAAGGAGTTATACGCAGTATTTT.

The chain uses TRBV6-6 and TRBJ2-1, with 11 bases fitting TRBD1. CDR1 is MNHNY, CDR2 SVGAGI, per germline (reference sequence). Germline trimming cut 6 bases from V and 4 bases from J; bases unmatched to any gene: 5. This CDR3 contains 15 residues. The CDR3 spells CASRTGTGGYNEQFF. The CDR3 nucleotides are TGTGCCAGCAGGACCGGGACAGGGGGTTACAATGAGCAGTTCTTC.

The chain has TRBV29-1 and TRBJ2-7; 7 bases are a match to TRBD2. J lost 3 bases, V lost 0 bases, and 11 bases had no gene match. The CDR3 sequence is 16 residues long. Germline values: CDR1 SQVTM, CDR2 ANQGSEA. The CDR3 coding sequence is TGCAGCGTTGAAGAGGTAGCGGGCCTCGGCGTCTACGAGCAGTACTTC. This sequence encodes CSVEEVAGLGVYEQYF.

V is TRBV6-2 or TRBV6-3 and J is TRBJ2-1; TRBD2 aligns across 13 bases. Germline CDR1 reads MNHEY; CDR2 reads SVGEGT. Trimming at V came to 2 bases and at J to 3 bases, leaving 4 bases not matched to a gene. CDR3 length: 17 amino acids. CDR3 protein: CASSYIGLAGDYNEQFF. The CDR3 nucleotides are TGTGCCAGCAGTTACATCGGACTAGCGGGAGACTACAATGAGCAGTTCTTC.

The gene calls are TRBV29-1 and TRBJ1-3; D is possibly TRBD1 (6 bases). With 0 bases removed from V and 4 bases from J, the gap between germline ends came to 10 bases. Germline V gene lookup returns CDR1 SQVTM and CDR2 ANQGSEA. This CDR3 spans 14 amino acids. CDR3: CSVEEGAGGNTIYF. As DNA, the CDR3 is TGCAGCGTTGAAGAGGGGGCTGGGGGAAACACCATATATTTT.

The rearrangement uses TRBV19 and TRBJ1-1; D not certain. The V and J ends lost 1 base and 6 bases respectively, with 9 bases between them. Germline V lookup: CDR1 LNHDA, CDR2 SQIVND (reference sequence). This CDR3 is built from 13 residues. The CDR3 loop is CASSIVNGAEAFF. CDR3 bases: TGTGCCAGTAGTATAGTCAACGGTGCTGAAGCTTTCTTT.

The chain is built from TRBV24-1 and TRBJ1-5, with 11 positions matching TRBD1. The CDR3 has 15 residues. Trimming took 5 bases from V and 6 from J; bases not matched to a gene: 5. CDR1 is KGHDR and CDR2 is SFDVKD in the germline V gene. Here the CDR3 DNA reads TGTGCCACCAGTGGGGACAGGGGGTCAGGTCAGCCCCAGCATTTT. This encodes CATSGDRGSGQPQHF.

This clone was found once. The chain carries TRBV6-4 and TRBJ2-7; no clear D. The germline CDR1 and CDR2 sequences are MRHNA and SNTAGT. V was trimmed by 2 bases and J by 1 base, leaving 9 bases between them. This CDR3 region has 14 residues. The CDR3 nucleotides read TGTGCCAGCAGTGACCCCCTGGAGTCCTACGAGCAGTACTTC. Translating gives CASSDPLESYEQYF.

The chain combines TRBV19 with TRBJ2-1, with TRBD2 matching 9 bases. The germline gives CDR1 LNHDA, CDR2 SQIVND (reference sequence). The CDR3 length is 15 residues. V lost 3 bases, J lost 8 bases, and 8 bases stayed unmatched. CDR3 loop: CASSMESGRSYEQFF. The CDR3 region has the DNA TGTGCCAGTAGTATGGAAAGCGGGAGGAGTTATGAGCAGTTCTTC.

The chain joins TRBV5-6 to TRBJ2-5; D unresolved. Per the germline V gene, CDR1 is SGHDT and CDR2 is YYEEEE. V lost 4 bases and J 5 bases, leaving 18 bases between the germline ends. This CDR3 comprises 15 residues. The CDR3 sequence is CASSPFAWPLETQYF. The CDR3, as DNA: TGTGCCAGCAGCCCCTTCGCCTGGCCATTGGAGACCCAGTACTTC. The full variable domain, its missing parts supplied by reference TRBV5-6 and TRBJ2-5, is DAGVTQSPTHLIKTRGQQVTLRCSPKSGHDTVSWYQQALGQGPQFIFQYYEEEERQRGNFPDRFSGHQFPNYSSELNVNALLLGDSALYLCASSPFAWPLETQYFGPGTRLLVL.

This chain links TRBV5-1 with TRBJ2-3; 16 positions match TRBD2. The CDR3 runs 17 residues. V dropped 7 bases and J dropped 2; count of bases not matched to a gene: 7. Germline V gene data show CDR1 as SGHRS and CDR2 as YFSETQ. Written as DNA, the CDR3 is TGCGCCAGCTATGGGACTAGCGGGAGGGCCTACACAGATACGCAGTATTTT. This sequence encodes CASYGTSGRAYTDTQYF.

The chain employs TRBV28 and TRBJ2-7; 7 nucleotides match TRBD1. In germline, CDR1 is MDHEN, CDR2 SYDVKM. The CDR3 spans 13 residues. Trimming removed 8 bases from V and 7 bases from J; junction bases left unmatched: 11. The CDR3, as DNA: TGTGCCAGCGCTCGAAATCCAGGGGGTGAGCAGTACTTC. It encodes CASARNPGGEQYF.

J is TRBJ2-7 and V is TRBV27, with D perhaps TRBD2 (5 bases). This CDR3 is 16 amino acids long. CDR1 MNHEY and CDR2 SMNVEV come from the germline V gene (reference sequence). V was trimmed by 7 bases and J by 0 bases, leaving 19 bases between them. This CDR3 is CASTQPPDFNSYEQYF. The CDR3 region has the DNA TGTGCCAGCACTCAGCCCCCGGACTTTAACTCCTACGAGCAGTACTTC.

This clone was found once. V and J are TRBV30 and TRBJ2-7; 8 nucleotides align to TRBD2. Germline assignment: CDR1 GTSNPN and CDR2 SVGIG (reference sequence). The CDR3 is made up of 15 amino acids. Germline trimming cut 8 bases from V and 0 bases from J; bases unmatched to any gene: 12. The CDR3 sequence is CATRRVAGHSYEQYF. CDR3 nucleotides: TGTGCCACCAGACGGGTAGCGGGACACTCCTACGAGCAGTACTTC.

The chain has TRBV15 and TRBJ1-2; 7 bases map to TRBD1. CDR3 length: 14 residues. J was trimmed by 3 bases and V by 1 base; bases with no gene match: 2. CDR1 and CDR2 (germline): LNHNV, YYDKDF (reference sequence). The CDR3 protein is CATSRGGTDYGYTF. In nucleotides, the CDR3 is TGTGCCACCAGCAGAGGGGGGACAGACTATGGCTACACCTTC.

The sample holds one count of this clone. The rearrangement joins TRBV11-1 to TRBJ1-2; D remains unclear. The ends were cut back, 3 bases at V and 13 bases at J, with 9 bases in the middle. This CDR3 is 10 amino acids long. CDR1 and CDR2 from the germline V gene are SGHAT and FQDESV (reference sequence). CDR3 residues: CASSFRESTF. CDR3 coding DNA: TGTGCCAGCAGCTTCCGGGAGTCCACCTTC. Full variable domain (outside the CDR3, taken from reference TRBV11-1 and TRBJ1-2): EAEVAQSPRYKITEKSQAVAFWCDPISGHATLYWYRQILGQGPELLVQFQDESVVDDSQLPKDRFSAERLKGVDSTLKIQPAELGDSAMYLCASSFRESTFGSGTRLTVV.

J is TRBJ2-7 and V is TRBV28; a weak D match, TRBD2 (6 bases). V lost 2 bases and J lost 3, with 17 bases in between. CDR3 length equals 16 residues. Germline-derived CDR1 and CDR2 are MDHEN and SYDVKM. The CDR3 sequence: CASSLKRAGSLYEQYF. Written as DNA, the CDR3 is TGTGCCAGCAGTTTAAAACGGGCCGGGAGTCTCTACGAGCAGTACTTC. Combining the CDR3 with reference TRBV28 and TRBJ2-7 gives the whole variable domain DVKVTQSSRYLVKRTGEKVFLECVQDMDHENMFWYRQDPGLGLRLIYFSYDVKMKEKGDIPEGYSVSREKKERFSLILESASTNQTSMYLCASSLKRAGSLYEQYFGPGTRLTVT.

V usage is TRBV2 and J usage is TRBJ2-7, with 9 bases fitting TRBD2. The trim removed 3 bases at V and 2 bases at J, leaving 8 bases unmatched. Germline V CDR1 and CDR2: SNHLY, FYNNEI. The CDR3 contains 16 residues. The CDR3 loop is CASSDLAGETPYEQYF. The CDR3 coding sequence is TGTGCCAGCAGTGATTTAGCGGGAGAAACCCCCTACGAGCAGTACTTC.

The chain carries TRBV6-5 and TRBJ2-3; D may be TRBD2 (5 bases). V lost 6 bases and J 6 bases, leaving 10 bases between the germline ends. The CDR3 consists of 12 residues. Germline V gene data show CDR1 as MNHEY and CDR2 as SVGAGI. The CDR3 nucleotides read TGTGCCAGCAGCGATACGGGGGATACGCAGTATTTT. Protein: CASSDTGDTQYF.

The chain links TRBV11-2 to TRBJ2-7; D may be TRBD1 (6 bases). Looked up from germline, CDR1 is SGHAT and CDR2 is FQNNGV. The CDR3 is 14 residues long. Trimming removed 2 bases at V and 3 bases at J, with 11 bases between. CDR3 sequence (DNA): TGTGCCAGCAGCTTACTATTACAGGGCTACGAGCAGTACTTC. It yields the protein CASSLLLQGYEQYF.

The chain links TRBV6-5 to TRBJ1-4, with D unresolved. The V gene lost 6 bases and the J gene lost 0 bases, with 8 bases spanning the gap. The germline CDR1 and CDR2 sequences are MNHEY and SVGAGI. The CDR3 runs 14 residues. CDR3 region: CASRRATTNEKLFF. The CDR3 bases are TGTGCCAGCAGACGAGCCACAACTAATGAAAAACTGTTTTTT.